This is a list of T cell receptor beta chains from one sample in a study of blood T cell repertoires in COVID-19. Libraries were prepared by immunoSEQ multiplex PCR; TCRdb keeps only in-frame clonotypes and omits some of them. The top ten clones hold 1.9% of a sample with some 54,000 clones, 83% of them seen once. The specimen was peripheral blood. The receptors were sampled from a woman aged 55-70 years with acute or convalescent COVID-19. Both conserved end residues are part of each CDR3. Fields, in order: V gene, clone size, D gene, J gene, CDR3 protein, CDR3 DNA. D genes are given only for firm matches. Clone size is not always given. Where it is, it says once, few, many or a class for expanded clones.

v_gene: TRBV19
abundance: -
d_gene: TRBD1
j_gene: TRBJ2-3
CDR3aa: CASSKTGADTQYF
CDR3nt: TGTGCCAGTAGTAAGACAGGGGCAGATACGCAGTATTTT

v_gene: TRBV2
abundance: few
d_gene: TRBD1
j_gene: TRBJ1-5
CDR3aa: CASREGQGGQPQHF
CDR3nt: TGTGCCAGCAGGGAAGGACAGGGAGGTCAGCCCCAGCATTTT

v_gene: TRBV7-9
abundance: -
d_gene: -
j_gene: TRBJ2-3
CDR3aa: CASSLGGDWYTDTQYF
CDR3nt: TGTGCCAGCAGCTTAGGGGGGGACTGGTACACAGATACGCAGTATTTT

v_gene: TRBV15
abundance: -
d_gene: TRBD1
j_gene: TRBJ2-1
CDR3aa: CATSKGQGHYNEQFF
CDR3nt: TGTGCCACCAGCAAGGGACAGGGGCACTACAATGAGCAGTTCTTC

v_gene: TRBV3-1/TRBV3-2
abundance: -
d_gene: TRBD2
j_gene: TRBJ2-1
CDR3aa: CASSPRSGRAYNEQFF
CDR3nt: TGTGCCAGCAGCCCCCGGAGCGGGAGGGCCTACAATGAGCAGTTCTTC

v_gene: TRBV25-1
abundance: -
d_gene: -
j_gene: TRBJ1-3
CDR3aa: CASSDGQGTWGTIYF
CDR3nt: TGTGCCAGCAGTGACGGGCAGGGGACGTGGGGCACCATATATTTT

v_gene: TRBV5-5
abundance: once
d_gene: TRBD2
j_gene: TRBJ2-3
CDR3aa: CASSPSGGGTDTQYF
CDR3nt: TGTGCCAGCAGCCCTAGCGGGGGAGGTACAGATACGCAGTATTTT

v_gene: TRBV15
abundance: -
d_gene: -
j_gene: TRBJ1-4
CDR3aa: CATSRGKGVATNEKLFF
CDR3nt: TGTGCCACCAGCAGAGGGAAGGGGGTGGCAACTAATGAAAAACTGTTTTTT

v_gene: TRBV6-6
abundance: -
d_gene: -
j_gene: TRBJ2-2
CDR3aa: CASSYPPVVPTGELFF
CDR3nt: TGTGCCAGCAGTTACCCCCCCGTAGTTCCCACCGGGGAGCTGTTTTTT

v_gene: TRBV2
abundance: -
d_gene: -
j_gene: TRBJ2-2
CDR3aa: CASTPGGYTGELFF
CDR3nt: TGTGCCAGCACTCCTGGAGGCTACACCGGGGAGCTGTTTTTT

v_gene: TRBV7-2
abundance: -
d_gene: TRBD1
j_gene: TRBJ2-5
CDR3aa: CASSPDRGRETQYF
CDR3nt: TGTGCCAGCAGCCCAGACAGGGGGCGCGAGACCCAGTACTTC

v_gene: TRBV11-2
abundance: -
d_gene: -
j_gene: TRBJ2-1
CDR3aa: CASSLGGEQFF
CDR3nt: TGTGCCAGCAGCTTAGGAGGTGAGCAGTTCTTC

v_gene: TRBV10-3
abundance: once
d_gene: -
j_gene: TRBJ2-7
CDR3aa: CAISDVQGSEQYF
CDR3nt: TGTGCCATCAGTGATGTCCAGGGCTCCGAGCAGTACTTC

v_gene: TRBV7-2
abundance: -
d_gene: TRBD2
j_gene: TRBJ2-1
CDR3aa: CASSLAEAGGAVEQFF
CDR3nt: TGTGCCAGCAGCTTAGCCGAAGCGGGGGGGGCAGTTGAGCAGTTCTTC

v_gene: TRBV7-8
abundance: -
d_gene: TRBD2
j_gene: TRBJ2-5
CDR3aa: CASSPRGLAGRQETQYF
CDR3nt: TGTGCCAGCAGCCCACGAGGTCTAGCGGGGAGACAAGAGACCCAGTACTTC

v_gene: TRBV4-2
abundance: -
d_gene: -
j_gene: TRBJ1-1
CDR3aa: CASSQESAGEAFF
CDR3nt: TGTGCCAGCAGCCAAGAAAGCGCGGGGGAAGCTTTCTTT

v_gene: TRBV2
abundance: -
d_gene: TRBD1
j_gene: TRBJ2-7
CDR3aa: CASSPDRAYEQYF
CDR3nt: TGTGCCAGCAGTCCCGACAGGGCCTACGAGCAGTACTTC

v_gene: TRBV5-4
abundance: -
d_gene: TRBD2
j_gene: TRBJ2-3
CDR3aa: CASSPKRGWEDTQYF
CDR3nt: TGTGCCAGCAGCCCGAAGCGGGGGTGGGAGGATACGCAGTATTTT

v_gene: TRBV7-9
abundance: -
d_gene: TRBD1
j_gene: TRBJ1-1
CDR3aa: CASSFDRVAEAFF
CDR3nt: TGTGCCAGCAGCTTCGACAGGGTGGCTGAAGCTTTCTTT

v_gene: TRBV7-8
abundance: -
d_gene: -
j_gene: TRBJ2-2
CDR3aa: CASSTIGELFF
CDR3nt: TGTGCCAGCAGCACAATTGGGGAGCTGTTTTTT

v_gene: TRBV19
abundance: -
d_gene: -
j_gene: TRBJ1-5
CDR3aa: CASAYIGNSNQPQHF
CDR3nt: TGTGCCAGTGCCTACATCGGGAATAGCAATCAGCCCCAGCATTTT

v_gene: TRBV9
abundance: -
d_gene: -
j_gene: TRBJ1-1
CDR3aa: CASSANSGTTTEAFF
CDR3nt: TGTGCCAGCAGCGCAAACTCCGGGACAACTACTGAAGCTTTCTTT

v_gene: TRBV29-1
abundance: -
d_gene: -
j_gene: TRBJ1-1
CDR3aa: CSARTVVNTEAFF
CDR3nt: TGCAGCGCAAGGACAGTAGTGAACACTGAAGCTTTCTTT

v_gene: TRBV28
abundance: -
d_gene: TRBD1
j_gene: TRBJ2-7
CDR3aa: CASSFPTFRDRSYEQYF
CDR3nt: TGTGCCAGCAGTTTCCCGACATTCCGGGACAGGTCCTACGAGCAGTACTTC

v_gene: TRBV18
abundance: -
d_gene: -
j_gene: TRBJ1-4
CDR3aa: CASSPGENEKLFF
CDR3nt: TGTGCCAGCTCCCCAGGGGAGAATGAAAAACTGTTTTTT

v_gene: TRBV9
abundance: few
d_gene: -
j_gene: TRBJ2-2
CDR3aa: CASSVTPANTGELFF
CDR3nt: TGTGCCAGCAGCGTTACCCCGGCGAACACCGGGGAGCTGTTTTTT

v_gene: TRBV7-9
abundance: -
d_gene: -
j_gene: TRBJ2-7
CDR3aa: CASSLGAGLSYEQYF
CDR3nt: TGTGCCAGCAGCTTGGGGGCTGGTTTGTCCTACGAGCAGTACTTC

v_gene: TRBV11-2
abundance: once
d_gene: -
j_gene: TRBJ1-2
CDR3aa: CASSLERGNYGYTF
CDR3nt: TGTGCCAGCAGCTTAGAGCGGGGGAACTATGGCTACACCTTC

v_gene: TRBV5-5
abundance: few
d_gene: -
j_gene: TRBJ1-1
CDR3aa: CASSLSGAQGAFF
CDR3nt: TGTGCCAGCAGCTTGTCAGGGGCTCAGGGAGCTTTCTTT

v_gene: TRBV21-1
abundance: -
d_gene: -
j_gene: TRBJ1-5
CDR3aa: CASSKVGRGIPYSNQPQHF
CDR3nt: -

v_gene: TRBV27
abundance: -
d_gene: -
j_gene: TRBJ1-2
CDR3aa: CASRGATGGYTF
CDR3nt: TGTGCCAGCAGGGGGGCCACGGGAGGCTACACCTTC

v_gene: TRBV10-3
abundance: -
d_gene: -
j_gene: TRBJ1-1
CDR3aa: CAISAVGYDAFF
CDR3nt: TGTGCCATCAGTGCCGTGGGCTACGACGCTTTCTTT

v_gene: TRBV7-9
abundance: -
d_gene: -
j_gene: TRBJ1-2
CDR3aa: CASSLVTGAANYGYTF
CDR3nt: TGTGCCAGCAGCTTGGTAACAGGCGCAGCTAACTATGGCTACACCTTC

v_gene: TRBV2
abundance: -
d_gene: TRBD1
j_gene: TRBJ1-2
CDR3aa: CASSTLTGGIAF
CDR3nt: TGTGCCAGCAGTACTCTGACAGGGGGCATCGCCTTC

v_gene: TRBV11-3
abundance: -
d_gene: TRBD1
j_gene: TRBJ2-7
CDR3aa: CASSSRDRGNEQYF
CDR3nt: TGTGCCAGCAGCTCCCGGGACAGGGGAAACGAGCAGTACTTC

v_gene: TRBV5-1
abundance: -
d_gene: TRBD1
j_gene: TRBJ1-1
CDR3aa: CASSVNPGQTNTEAFF
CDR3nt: TGCGCCAGCAGCGTGAATCCGGGACAGACGAACACTGAAGCTTTCTTT

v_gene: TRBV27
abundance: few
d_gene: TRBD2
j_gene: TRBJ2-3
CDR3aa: CASSEGLAGVIRTDTQYF
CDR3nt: TGTGCCAGCAGTGAGGGACTAGCGGGAGTCATTCGCACAGATACGCAGTATTTT

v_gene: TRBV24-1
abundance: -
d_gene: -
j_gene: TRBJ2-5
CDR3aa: CATSDFRGATQETQYF
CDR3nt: TGTGCCACCAGTGATTTTCGGGGGGCGACCCAAGAGACCCAGTACTTC

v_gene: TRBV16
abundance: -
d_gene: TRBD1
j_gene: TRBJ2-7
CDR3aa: CASSQTIGTGGYEQYF
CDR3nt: TGTGCCAGCAGCCAAACGATCGGGACAGGGGGCTACGAGCAGTACTTC

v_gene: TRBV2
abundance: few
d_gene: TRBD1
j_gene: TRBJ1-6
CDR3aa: CASSGTGYSPLHF
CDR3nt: TGTGCCAGCAGTGGGACAGGATATTCACCCCTCCACTTT

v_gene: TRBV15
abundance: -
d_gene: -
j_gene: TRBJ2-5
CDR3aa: CATSRPGAAAGTQYF
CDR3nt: TGTGCCACCAGCAGGCCGGGAGCAGCTGCGGGGACCCAGTACTTC

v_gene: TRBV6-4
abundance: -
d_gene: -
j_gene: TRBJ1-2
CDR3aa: CASSATVRSGYTF
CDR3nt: TGTGCCAGCAGTGCGACAGTTCGTTCCGGCTACACCTTC

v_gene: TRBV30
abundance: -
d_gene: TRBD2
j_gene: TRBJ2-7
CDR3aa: CAWRSGVAGGDEQYF
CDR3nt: TGTGCCTGGAGGTCGGGGGTAGCGGGAGGAGACGAGCAGTACTTC

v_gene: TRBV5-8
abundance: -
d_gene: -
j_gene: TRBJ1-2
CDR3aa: CASSRQAFYGYTF
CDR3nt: TGTGCCAGCAGCCGGCAGGCGTTCTATGGCTACACCTTC

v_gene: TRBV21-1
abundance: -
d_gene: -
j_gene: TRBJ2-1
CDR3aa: CASYLPSSYNEQFF
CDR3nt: TGTGCCAGCTACCTCCCCAGCTCCTACAATGAGCAGTTCTTC

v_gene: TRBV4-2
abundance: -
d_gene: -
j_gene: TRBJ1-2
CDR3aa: CASSQDREVYTF
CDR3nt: TGTGCCAGCAGCCAAGACAGGGAGGTATACACCTTC

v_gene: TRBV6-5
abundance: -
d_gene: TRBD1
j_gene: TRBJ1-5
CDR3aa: CASRRTGVQPQHF
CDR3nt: TGTGCCAGCAGACGGACAGGGGTCCAGCCCCAGCATTTT

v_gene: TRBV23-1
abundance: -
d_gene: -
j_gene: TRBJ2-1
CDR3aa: CASRLGRRGSYNEQFF
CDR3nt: TGCGCCAGCAGATTGGGCCGAAGAGGGTCCTACAATGAGCAGTTCTTC

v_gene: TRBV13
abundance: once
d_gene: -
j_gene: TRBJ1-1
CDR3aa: CASSPMTGNTEAFF
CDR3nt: TGTGCCAGCAGCCCTATGACAGGGAACACTGAAGCTTTCTTT

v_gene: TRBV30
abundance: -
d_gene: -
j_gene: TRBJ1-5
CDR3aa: CAWSVLGRNQPQHF
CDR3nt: TGTGCCTGGAGTGTACTGGGGAGAAATCAGCCCCAGCATTTT

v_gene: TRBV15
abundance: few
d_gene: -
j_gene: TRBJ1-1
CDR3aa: CATSRERGNTEAFF
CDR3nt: TGTGCCACCAGCAGAGAAAGAGGGAACACTGAAGCTTTCTTT